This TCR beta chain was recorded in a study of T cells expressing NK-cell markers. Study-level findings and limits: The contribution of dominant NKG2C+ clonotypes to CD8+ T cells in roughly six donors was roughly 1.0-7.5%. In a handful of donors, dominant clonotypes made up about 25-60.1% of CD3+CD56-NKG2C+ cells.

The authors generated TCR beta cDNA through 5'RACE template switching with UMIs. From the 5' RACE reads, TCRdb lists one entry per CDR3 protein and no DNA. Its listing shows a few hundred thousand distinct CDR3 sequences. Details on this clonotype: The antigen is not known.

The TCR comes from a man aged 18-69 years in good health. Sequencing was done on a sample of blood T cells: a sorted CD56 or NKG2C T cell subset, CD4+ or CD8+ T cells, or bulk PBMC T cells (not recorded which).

CDR3: CASSLGTSGRDTQYF. V and J are TRBV5-1 and TRBJ2-3; TCRdb designates TRBD2, a call that cannot be tested without DNA. CDR1 and CDR2 from the germline V gene are SGHRS and YFSETQ. CDR3 length equals 15 residues.